These 28 T cell receptor beta chains share one sample of origin, sequenced in a study of CD8 T cells in Susac syndrome. Random hexamers primed reverse transcription of about 0.5 to 1 ug RNA. TCRdb used MiXCR to reprocess the immunoSEQ multiplex PCR reads, holding one entry per CDR3 protein. The profile covers 150,000 to 200,000 distinct CDR3 sequences, with approximately 96% appearing a single time and 0.13% to 0.15% taken by the ten largest. Sequenced input: CD4+ T cells from PBMCs. All receptors come from a human donor in good health.

The chain is built from TRBV7-2 and TRBJ2-5, with TRBD2 identical over 9 bases. Germline V gene lookup returns CDR1 SGHTA and CDR2 FQGNSA. The ends lost 5 bases at V and 4 bases at J; junction bases unmatched: 11. The CDR3 is made up of 16 amino acids. The CDR3: CASSPPLRGGGETQYF. DNA of the CDR3: TGTGCCAGCAGCCCTCCCCTGCGGGGGGGCGGAGAGACCCAGTACTTC.

The chain employs TRBV27 and TRBJ2-1; D possibly corresponds to TRBD2 (5 bases). Germline CDR1 MNHEY, CDR2 SMNVEV (reference sequence). There are 13 residues in the CDR3. The ends were cut back, 4 bases at V and 2 bases at J, with 6 bases in the middle. The CDR3 sequence is CASSWGAYNEQFF. The CDR3 coding sequence is TGTGCCAGCAGTTGGGGAGCCTACAATGAGCAGTTCTTC.

The genes are TRBV20-1 and TRBJ2-1; D perhaps matches TRBD2 (5 bases). V was pared by 3 bases and J by 9 bases, with 21 bases between. The V gene's germline CDR1 is DFQATT and CDR2 SNEGSKA (reference sequence). The CDR3 totals 15 residues. Written as DNA, the CDR3 is TGCAGTGCTAGGGACTGGGCCGCCCGCCCGGTTGAGCAGTTCTTC. Translation: CSARDWAARPVEQFF.

This rearrangement joins TRBV2 to TRBJ2-3; D is uncertain. Trimming cost V 7 bases and J 3 bases, with 14 bases left between them. CDR3 length: 14 amino acids. Germline V gene lookup returns CDR1 SNHLY and CDR2 FYNNEI. CDR3 in amino acids: CASKRTLHTDTQYF. The CDR3 bases are TGTGCCAGCAAAAGGACCCTACATACAGATACGCAGTATTTT.

V usage is TRBV27 and J usage is TRBJ1-2, with 7 bases aligning to TRBD1. J lost 4 bases, V lost 3 bases, and 5 bases had no gene match. The CDR3 sequence is 14 residues long. CDR1 and CDR2 from the germline V gene are MNHEY and SMNVEV (reference sequence). The CDR3 nucleotides are TGTGCCAGCAGTTTGGGAAGGGGGCCCTATGGCTACACCTTC. It is translated as CASSLGRGPYGYTF.

This chain uses TRBV28 with TRBJ2-5, with 8 bases lining up with TRBD1. CDR3 length equals 13 residues. Germline V gene sequence: CDR1 MDHEN, CDR2 SYDVKM. The ends lost 5 bases at V and 9 bases at J; junction bases unmatched: 8. The CDR3 spells CASSPQGAGAQYF. The CDR3 DNA reads as TGTGCCAGCAGTCCCCAGGGGGCCGGGGCCCAGTACTTC.

V is TRBV20-1 and J is TRBJ2-2, with a possible D match to TRBD2 (6 bases). Germline V lookup: CDR1 DFQATT, CDR2 SNEGSKA (reference sequence). This CDR3 is built from 15 residues. V lost 1 base to trimming and J lost 5 bases, with 14 bases between them. The CDR3 nucleotides are TGCAGTGCTAGAGGGGAGGCGGCAACGACCGGGGAGCTGTTTTTT. Its protein is CSARGEAATTGELFF.

The CDR3 loop reads CSVTVNQETQYF. CDR3 bases: TGCAGCGTTACCGTTAACCAAGAGACCCAGTACTTC. The chain employs TRBV29-1 and TRBJ2-5, with no clear D. This CDR3 is 12 amino acids long. CDR1 is SQVTM, CDR2 ANQGSEA, per germline. Trimming pared 5 bases from V and 0 bases from J, leaving 7 bases between.

V gene TRBV30 combines with J gene TRBJ2-2; no firm D call. The CDR3 is 12 residues long. Between the trimmed V and J ends, which lost 2 bases and 6 bases, there was a span of 7 bases. Germline V gene lookup returns CDR1 GTSNPN and CDR2 SVGIG (reference sequence). In nucleotides, the CDR3 is TGTGCCTGGAGTCGTCTTGCCGGGGAGCTGTTTTTT. This gives the protein CAWSRLAGELFF.

V is TRBV3-1 and J is TRBJ1-1; tentative D call: TRBD1 (5 bases). This CDR3 contains 14 residues. Germline V gene sequence: CDR1 LGHDT, CDR2 YNNKEL (reference sequence). V lost 1 base and J 11 bases, leaving 17 bases between the germline ends. This chain's CDR3 is CASSQGGQVGQAFF. In DNA form, the CDR3 reads TGTGCCAGCAGCCAAGGGGGCCAGGTGGGGCAGGCTTTCTTT.

The chain recombines TRBV20-1 with TRBJ1-2; 8 bases agree with TRBD1. The CDR3 runs to 14 residues. V trimming: 4 bases; J trimming: 2 bases; junction bases outside the gene matches: 6. The germline CDR1 and CDR2 sequences are DFQATT and SNEGSKA (reference sequence). This CDR3 is CSATTTGDNYGYTF. In DNA form, the CDR3 reads TGCAGTGCTACAACGACAGGGGACAACTATGGCTACACCTTC.

The chain combines TRBV20-1 with TRBJ2-1; 9 nucleotides line up with TRBD2. The ends lost 5 bases at V and 6 bases at J; junction bases unmatched: 14. CDR1 is DFQATT and CDR2 is SNEGSKA in the germline V gene (reference sequence). The CDR3 sequence is 16 residues long. The CDR3 DNA reads as TGCAGTGCTCTCACTGGGCTAGCGGGGCTATCCAATGAGCAGTTCTTC. Translation gives CSALTGLAGLSNEQFF.

This chain uses TRBV27 with TRBJ1-2; D is perhaps TRBD1 (6 bases). The CDR3 has 13 residues. Trimming shortened V by 6 bases and J by 6 bases, and 14 bases separated the two germline ends. Germline lookup yields CDR1 MNHEY and CDR2 SMNVEV (reference sequence). CDR3 DNA: TGTGCCAGCAGCCCAATAAGGGGGAATGGCTACACCTTC. It translates to CASSPIRGNGYTF.

J is TRBJ1-1 and V is TRBV29-1; 8 bases are shared with TRBD1. Germline V gives CDR1 SQVTM, CDR2 ANQGSEA. Trimming cost V 7 bases and J 0 bases; bases outside gene matches: 13. The CDR3 covers 16 residues. CDR3 nucleotides: TGCAGCGCCTTAGACAGGGGTGAACGATTGAACACTGAAGCTTTCTTT. Its translation is CSALDRGERLNTEAFF.

The count of this clonotype is one. CDR3 amino acids: CASSLGVRRETQYF. The CDR3 bases are TGTGCCAGCAGCTTAGGGGTCAGGCGAGAGACCCAGTACTTC. The V call is TRBV7-2, the J call TRBJ2-5; no clear D gene. The V gene's germline CDR1 is SGHTA and CDR2 FQGNSA. The CDR3 is made up of 14 amino acids. V lost 1 base and J lost 4, with 10 bases in between.

The J gene is TRBJ2-1, the V gene TRBV29-1, with 10 positions matching TRBD1. The CDR3 sequence is 14 residues long. V gave up 5 bases and J gave up 7 bases; unmatched junction bases: 8. Germline V gene sequence: CDR1 SQVTM, CDR2 ANQGSEA. The CDR3 reads CSVLRTGGYNEQFF. In nucleotides, the CDR3 is TGCAGCGTTCTGAGGACAGGGGGGTATAATGAGCAGTTCTTC.

The J gene is TRBJ1-2, the V gene TRBV5-6, with no clear D. The CDR3 totals 12 residues. Trimming took 2 bases from V and 6 from J, leaving 8 bases between them. The germline CDR1 and CDR2 sequences are SGHDT and YYEEEE. CDR3 sequence: CASSFRLDGYTF. In nucleotides, the CDR3 is TGTGCCAGCAGCTTTCGACTGGATGGCTACACCTTC.

J is TRBJ1-5 and V is TRBV20-1; 8 bases fit TRBD1. Germline CDR1 is DFQATT and CDR2 is SNEGSKA (reference sequence). The CDR3 consists of 13 residues. Trimming removed 5 bases from V and 7 bases from J; junction bases left unmatched: 7. The CDR3 protein is CSAQDREDQPQHF. Here the CDR3 DNA reads TGCAGTGCTCAGGACAGGGAGGACCAGCCCCAGCATTTT.

The chain combines TRBV27 with TRBJ1-5, with no clear D. This CDR3 comprises 14 residues. V was pared by 6 bases and J by 7 bases, with 16 bases between. The germline CDR1 and CDR2 sequences are MNHEY and SMNVEV (reference sequence). The DNA of the CDR3 is TGTGCCAGCAGCCCCTCGGGGATGACGCAGCCCCAGCATTTT. It is translated as CASSPSGMTQPQHF.

The rearrangement uses TRBV20-1 and TRBJ1-5; 8 nucleotides align to TRBD1. The junction had 8 bases not matched to a gene; V was cut back by 6 bases and J by 1 base. Germline V gene lookup returns CDR1 DFQATT and CDR2 SNEGSKA (reference sequence). The CDR3 has 15 residues. The CDR3 bases are TGCAGTGCAGGACAGGGTGATGTCAGCAATCAGCCCCAGCATTTT. Protein: CSAGQGDVSNQPQHF.

The V gene is TRBV6-2 or TRBV6-3, the J gene TRBJ1-2; D is unclear. Looked up from germline, CDR1 is MNHEY and CDR2 is SVGEGT. The ends were cut back, 2 bases at V and 8 bases at J, with 9 bases in the middle. This CDR3 has 12 amino acids. The CDR3 nucleotides are TGTGCCAGCAGTTACGACGGAGACGGCTACACCTTC. This translates into CASSYDGDGYTF.

The V and J genes are TRBV2 and TRBJ2-1; 7 nucleotides agree with TRBD2. Germline V gene sequence: CDR1 SNHLY, CDR2 FYNNEI. The CDR3 is made up of 14 amino acids. Losses at the gene ends were 8 bases for V and 10 bases for J; bases not matched to a gene: 14. The chain's CDR3 is CASQRSGESQEQFF. The CDR3 DNA sequence: TGTGCCAGCCAGCGGAGCGGGGAGTCACAGGAGCAGTTCTTC. Variable domain in full (rest from reference TRBV2 and TRBJ2-1): EPEVTQTPSHQVTQMGQEVILRCVPISNHLYFYWYRQILGQKVEFLVSFYNNEISEKSEIFDDQFSVERPDGSNFTLKIRSTKLEDSAMYFCASQRSGESQEQFFGPGTRLTVL.

The chain carries TRBV15 and TRBJ1-1; D unresolved. Germline CDR1 reads LNHNV; CDR2 reads YYDKDF (reference sequence). V was shortened by 1 base and J by 4 bases, with 10 bases between the two germline ends. This CDR3 is built from 14 residues. In DNA, the CDR3 is TGTGCCACCAGCAGAGCTAAGTTGGGCACTGAAGCTTTCTTT. Amino acids: CATSRAKLGTEAFF.

This clonotype was seen more than once but under ten times. This sequence joins TRBV7-2 and TRBJ2-5; D may be TRBD2 (6 bases). This CDR3 spans 14 amino acids. From germline, CDR1 is SGHTA and CDR2 FQGNSA. V gave up 6 bases and J gave up 2 bases, with 13 bases separating them. The CDR3 loop is CASSFQRGQETQYF. CDR3 sequence (DNA): TGTGCCAGCAGTTTTCAACGGGGGCAAGAGACCCAGTACTTC.

This clonotype has only one observation. V and J are TRBV5-1 and TRBJ2-1, with D unresolved. CDR1 is SGHRS and CDR2 is YFSETQ in the germline V gene. The V end lost 4 bases, the J end lost 4 bases, and 12 bases lay between the germline ends. The CDR3 loop spans 14 amino acids. This CDR3 reads CASSKTDGYNEQFF. CDR3 bases: TGCGCCAGCAGCAAGACGGACGGATACAATGAGCAGTTCTTC.

This clonotype was detected a few times. The chain has TRBV5-4 and TRBJ1-1, with 7 bases lining up with TRBD1. CDR3 length: 17 amino acids. The junction had 12 bases not matched to a gene; V was cut back by 3 bases and J by 1 base. Germline loops: CDR1 SGHNT, CDR2 YYREEE (reference sequence). DNA of the CDR3: TGTGCCAGCAGCTCCTTGACAGGGATCAGCACGAACACTGAAGCTTTCTTT. Its protein product is CASSSLTGISTNTEAFF.

V usage is TRBV20-1 and J usage is TRBJ1-2, with 7 nucleotides matching TRBD1. Trimming at V came to 1 base and at J to 2 bases, leaving 4 bases not matched to a gene. CDR1 is DFQATT and CDR2 is SNEGSKA in the germline V gene (reference sequence). This CDR3 spans 14 amino acids. Here the CDR3 reads CSARGGDSNYGYTF. CDR3 DNA sequence: TGCAGTGCTAGAGGGGGGGACAGCAACTATGGCTACACCTTC.

This clonotype was observed once. The chain combines TRBV4-3 with TRBJ2-1; D is perhaps TRBD2 (5 bases). The CDR3 spans 15 residues. Germline V gene lookup returns CDR1 LGHNA and CDR2 YSLEER. V gave up 7 bases and J gave up 1 base, with 14 bases separating them. The DNA of the CDR3 is TGCGCCAGCACCCCTGAGAGGGATTCCTACAATGAGCAGTTCTTC. As protein: CASTPERDSYNEQFF.